Following are 24 T cell receptor beta chains from one sample sequenced in a study of identical twins. MiXCR was run by TCRdb on the 5' RACE reads, yielding one entry per CDR3 protein. The sample carries roughly 690,000 distinct CDR3 sequences, roughly 20% recorded once. These data also formed part of another study, on T cells expressing NK-cell markers.

Sequencing input: PBMCs. These receptors originate from a woman aged 18-29 years in good health.

This clonotype occurred a few times. This chain links TRBV20-1 with TRBJ2-7, with D tentatively TRBD1 (6 bases). Germline values: CDR1 DFQATT, CDR2 SNEGSKA (reference sequence). V was shortened by 6 bases and J by 2 bases, with 20 bases between the two germline ends. The CDR3 loop spans 15 amino acids. CDR3 nucleotides: TGCAGTGCCACGCCTATCGAAGGGGGTACCTACGAGCAGTACTTC. Translation: CSATPIEGGTYEQYF.

Ten or more counts support this clonotype. One base away lies a much larger clone, so this may be a sequencing read error. The CDR3, as DNA: TGTGCCAGCAGTGACAGGGGCACCGGGGAGCTGTTTTTT. Translated: CASSDRGTGELFF. The chain couples TRBV12-3 or TRBV12-4 to TRBJ2-2; 8 bases align to TRBD1. This CDR3 has 13 amino acids. After removal of 5 bases from V and 4 bases from J, the junction contained 0 bases not matched to a gene.

This clonotype came up many times. The rearrangement joins TRBV4-3 to TRBJ2-7; D remains ambiguous. Germline V gene lookup returns CDR1 LGHNA and CDR2 YSLEER. V lost 0 bases and J lost 1, with 7 bases in between. The length of the CDR3 is 14 residues. The CDR3 region has the DNA TGCGCCAGCAGCCAAGATGGCAGATCCTACGAGCAGTACTTC. As protein: CASSQDGRSYEQYF.

Many counts were recorded for this clonotype. The rearrangement uses TRBV7-9 and TRBJ2-3; 7 nucleotides align to TRBD1. The CDR3 covers 16 residues. The germline CDR1 and CDR2 sequences are SEHNR and FQNEAQ (reference sequence). V was clipped by 3 bases and J by 2 bases; unmatched bases: 8. Here the CDR3 reads CASSFARDRHTDTQYF. CDR3 in DNA: TGTGCCAGCAGCTTTGCCCGGGACAGACACACAGATACGCAGTATTTT.

This clonotype was recorded a few times. V gene TRBV25-1 combines with J gene TRBJ1-2, with D tentatively TRBD1 (5 bases). Germline loops: CDR1 MGHDK, CDR2 SYGVNS. This CDR3 is 14 amino acids long. Trimming cost V 3 bases and J 8 bases, with 16 bases left between them. The CDR3 coding sequence is TGTGCCAGCAGTGACCCTCTAGGACAAGAAGGCTACACCTTC. It specifies CASSDPLGQEGYTF.

The chain links TRBV20-1 to TRBJ2-5; possible D gene TRBD2, 5 bases. Germline V gene sequence: CDR1 DFQATT, CDR2 SNEGSKA (reference sequence). The V end lost 8 bases, the J end lost 4 bases, and 14 bases lay between the germline ends. This CDR3 has 12 residues. Here the CDR3 reads CSPGIGRETQYF. CDR3 sequence (DNA): TGCAGTCCCGGGATCGGCAGAGAGACCCAGTACTTC.

CDR3 in DNA: TGTGCCAGCAGCCGGCCGGGACTAGCTGAGGATACGCAGTATTTT. It yields the protein CASSRPGLAEDTQYF. J is TRBJ2-3 and V is TRBV4-2, with TRBD2 identical over 9 bases. The CDR3 consists of 15 residues. J gave up 6 bases and V 4 bases, and 8 bases lay outside the gene matches. Germline CDR1 and CDR2: LGHNA and YNFKEQ.

This clonotype was counted a few times. The chain uses TRBV12-3 or TRBV12-4 and TRBJ2-7; 8 nucleotides line up with TRBD2. V shed 2 bases and J 4 bases; nucleotides not matched to a gene: 4. This CDR3 is 14 amino acids long. CDR3 bases: TGTGCCAGCAGTTTACAGGCGGGGGGTTACGAGCAGTACTTC. Its protein product is CASSLQAGGYEQYF.

Concerning this clonotype: One junction end disagrees with the germline gene, perhaps due to a read error. This rearrangement joins TRBV7-9 to TRBJ1-1; D gene uncertain. The CDR3 contains 11 residues. Germline V CDR1 and CDR2: SEHNR, FQNEAQ (reference sequence). CDR3 residues: CASSLTESSGF. The CDR3 region has the DNA TGTGCCAGCAGCCTAACGGAAAGTTCAGGTTTT.

The chain employs TRBV10-3 and TRBJ1-1, with 7 nucleotides matching TRBD1. Germline V CDR1 and CDR2: ENHRY, SYGVKD. V lost 3 bases, J lost 3 bases, and 4 bases stayed unmatched. CDR3 length: 14 amino acids. CDR3 DNA: TGTGCCATCAGTGACCGGACAGGAGACACTGAAGCTTTCTTT. This gives the protein CAISDRTGDTEAFF.

J is TRBJ1-2 and V is TRBV10-3; a weak D match, TRBD1 (5 bases). V was clipped by 5 bases and J by 4 bases, with 8 bases between them. Germline CDR1 is ENHRY and CDR2 is SYGVKD. The CDR3 loop spans 12 amino acids. DNA of the CDR3: TGTGCCATCAGTCGACAGACCTATGGCTACACCTTC. This codes for CAISRQTYGYTF.

This chain links TRBV25-1 with TRBJ2-5; unclear D gene. Trimming stripped 3 bases from V and 8 bases from J, with 7 bases between. The CDR3 sequence is 11 residues long. From germline, CDR1 is MGHDK and CDR2 SYGVNS. CDR3 protein: CASSERVTQYF. The CDR3 DNA sequence: TGTGCCAGCAGTGAGCGAGTTACCCAGTACTTC.

This clonotype was recorded a few times. The chain has TRBV29-1 and TRBJ1-2; D possibly corresponds to TRBD1 (5 bases). Germline V gene data show CDR1 as SQVTM and CDR2 as ANQGSEA. V dropped 8 bases and J dropped 7 bases, with 20 bases sitting between them. CDR3 length: 13 residues. CDR3 amino acids: CSFSIREGTGYTF. CDR3 DNA: TGCAGCTTCTCCATCAGGGAGGGTACTGGCTACACCTTC.

This clonotype has more than one count but fewer than ten. The chain joins TRBV29-1 to TRBJ2-1, with 7 bases identical to TRBD2. The CDR3 runs to 13 residues. The germline V gene encodes CDR1 SQVTM and CDR2 ANQGSEA. V was clipped by 3 bases and J by 9 bases; unmatched bases: 8. The CDR3 loop is CSVDAGDWSEQFF. DNA for the CDR3: TGCAGCGTTGATGCGGGAGATTGGAGTGAGCAGTTCTTC.

Of note for this clonotype: It is unclear where the CDR3 begins or ends on the DNA, so no DNA is shown, and the CDR3 is as TCRdb lists it. The chain joins TRBV6-5 to TRBJ2-1. The CDR3 is made up of 12 amino acids, end residues included. Germline CDR1 reads MNHEY; CDR2 reads SVGAGI. The CDR3 sequence is CASSSSVQEQFF.

The chain joins TRBV20-1 to TRBJ1-1; D may be TRBD1 (5 bases). Germline V gene lookup returns CDR1 DFQATT and CDR2 SNEGSKA (reference sequence). Between the trimmed V and J ends, which lost 5 bases and 8 bases, there was a span of 12 bases. CDR3 length: 11 amino acids. CDR3: CSAGRGMEAFF. The CDR3 DNA sequence: TGCAGTGCTGGAAGGGGAATGGAAGCTTTCTTT.

The rearrangement joins TRBV11-2 to TRBJ1-1, with D uncertain. This CDR3 is built from 13 residues. V lost 7 bases and J lost 6, with 15 bases in between. The germline gives CDR1 SGHAT, CDR2 FQNNGV. The CDR3 bases are TGTGCCAGCATCCCCGCGTCGAGGGCTGAAGCTTTCTTT. Encoded protein: CASIPASRAEAFF.

This clonotype was counted a few times. The chain employs TRBV29-1 and TRBJ1-2; D unclear. The ends were cut back, 4 bases at V and 7 bases at J, with 4 bases in the middle. The CDR3 is made up of 9 amino acids. The germline V gene has CDR1 SQVTM and CDR2 ANQGSEA. The CDR3 reads CSVGGGYTF. The CDR3 DNA reads as TGCAGCGTTGGTGGTGGCTACACCTTC. Filled out from reference TRBV29-1 and TRBJ1-2, the complete variable domain reads SAVISQKPSRDICQRGTSLTIQCQVDSQVTMMFWYRQQPGQSLTLIATANQGSEATYESGFVIDKFPISRPNLTFSTLTVSNMSPEDSSIYLCSVGGGYTFGSGTRLTVV.

The table lists this clonotype with many counts. The chain has TRBV5-1 and TRBJ1-2, with D tentatively TRBD1 (5 bases). Deletions cut 4 bases from V and 4 bases from J, with 14 bases between. The CDR3 consists of 14 residues. Germline assignment: CDR1 SGHRS and CDR2 YFSETQ. CDR3 amino acids: CASSLGALGYGYTF. In nucleotides, the CDR3 is TGCGCCAGCAGCCTTGGGGCCCTAGGCTATGGCTACACCTTC.

The V gene is TRBV7-3, the J gene TRBJ2-3, with 11 bases matching TRBD2. Trimming at V came to 3 bases and at J to 4 bases, leaving 6 bases not matched to a gene. This CDR3 spans 16 amino acids. Germline V gene data show CDR1 as SGHTA and CDR2 as FQGTGA. The CDR3 loop is CASSFHSGGAADTQYF. CDR3 nucleotide sequence: TGTGCCAGCAGCTTCCATAGCGGGGGGGCCGCAGATACGCAGTATTTT.

There are a few counts of this clonotype. This chain joins TRBV20-1 and TRBJ2-3; a weak D match, TRBD2 (5 bases). V gave up 4 bases and J gave up 4 bases, with 15 bases separating them. The CDR3 has 14 amino acids. The germline V gene has CDR1 DFQATT and CDR2 SNEGSKA (reference sequence). The CDR3, as DNA: TGCAGTGCTACCATCCGAGGGCGGGCAGATACGCAGTATTTT. It translates to CSATIRGRADTQYF.

The rearrangement links TRBV12-3 or TRBV12-4 to TRBJ1-6; tentative D call: TRBD1 (5 bases). The CDR3 is 14 residues long. V was clipped by 6 bases and J by 7 bases, with 13 bases between them. In nucleotides, the CDR3 is TGTGCCAGCAGATACGGACAATTAAATTCACCCCTCCACTTT. Translation: CASRYGQLNSPLHF.

This clonotype showed up many times. The chain has TRBV20-1 and TRBJ2-2, with TRBD2 identical over 8 bases. The CDR3 contains 14 residues. The V gene's germline CDR1 is DFQATT and CDR2 SNEGSKA (reference sequence). Unmatched junction bases numbered 6, after V lost 5 bases and J lost 4 bases. The CDR3 nucleotides are TGCAGTGCTGCCGGGAGGGGGAGCACCGGGGAGCTGTTTTTT. Amino acids: CSAAGRGSTGELFF.

This clonotype occurred a few times. The genes are TRBV12-3 or TRBV12-4 and TRBJ2-7; 9 bases align to TRBD1. Unmatched junction bases numbered 6, after V lost 6 bases and J lost 3 bases. The CDR3 covers 14 residues. Written as DNA, the CDR3 is TGTGCCAGCAGCCAAGGGACAGGGTTCTACGAGCAGTACTTC. Amino acid sequence: CASSQGTGFYEQYF.